A selection of T cell receptor beta chains follows, all from one sample in a study of blood T cell repertoires in COVID-19. Assay: immunoSEQ multiplex PCR; the TCRdb copy retains only in-frame clones and omits some. The table includes approximately 99,000 clones, 85% to 90% detected once. Sequenced: peripheral blood. These receptors were collected from a woman aged 60 to 75 in a cohort sampled during active or convalescent COVID-19. Each CDR3 is given with its conserved first and last residue. D genes are given only for firm matches. Clone sizes are given selectively: once, few, many, or a class where the clone is expanded.

clone_size j_call v_call d_call cdr3_aa cdr3_nt
. TRBJ1-6 TRBV7-9 . CASSSQRGSPLHF TGTGCCAGCAGCTCCCAACGGGGTTCACCCCTCCACTTT
. TRBJ1-5 TRBV5-6 . CASSRGGDQPQHF TGTGCCAGCAGCCGGGGTGGGGATCAGCCCCAGCATTTT
. TRBJ2-2 TRBV9 . CASSPRQGPGELFF TGTGCCAGCAGCCCTCGTCAGGGGCCCGGGGAGCTGTTTTTT
. TRBJ2-7 TRBV30 TRBD1 CAWIGGREQYF TGTGCCTGGATAGGGGGCAGGGAGCAGTACTTC
. TRBJ2-5 TRBV4-1 . CASSQVVQGTASQETQYF TGCGCCAGCAGCCAAGTTGTGCAAGGGACTGCATCGCAAGAGACCCAGTACTTC
. TRBJ2-1 TRBV3-1/TRBV3-2 TRBD2 CASSQAGGSNEQFF TGTGCCAGCAGCCAGGCGGGGGGGAGCAATGAGCAGTTCTTC
. TRBJ1-2 TRBV10-3 . CAISGHRYGYTF TGTGCCATCAGTGGGCACCGCTATGGCTACACCTTC
once TRBJ2-5 TRBV18 TRBD2 CASSPVFASGGFQETQYF TGTGCCAGCTCACCGGTTTTCGCTAGCGGGGGTTTCCAAGAGACCCAGTACTTC
. TRBJ1-2 TRBV29-1 . CSVTQGNGYTF TGCAGCGTTACCCAGGGGAATGGCTACACCTTC
. TRBJ1-1 TRBV30 . CAWSVLTGAHSEAFF TGTGCCTGGAGTGTACTAACTGGTGCCCATTCTGAAGCTTTCTTT
. TRBJ2-3 TRBV10-2 TRBD2 CASSIRLAGGPTDTQYF TGCGCCAGCAGTATCCGACTAGCGGGGGGCCCCACAGATACGCAGTATTTT
. TRBJ1-2 TRBV5-4 . CASSPTENYGYTF TGTGCCAGCAGCCCCACAGAGAACTATGGCTACACCTTC
. TRBJ2-1 TRBV7-3 TRBD2 CASSLYSGRGNEQFF TGTGCCAGCAGCTTATATAGCGGGAGGGGGAATGAGCAGTTCTTC
once TRBJ2-1 TRBV3-1/TRBV3-2 . CASSQGRGGQEQFF TGTGCCAGCAGCCAAGGGAGGGGGGGTCAGGAGCAGTTCTTC
few TRBJ2-1 TRBV5-4 TRBD2 CASSPGLARYNEQFF TGTGCCAGCAGCCCGGGACTAGCGAGGTACAATGAGCAGTTCTTC
. TRBJ2-7 TRBV5-1 TRBD1 CASSSRQGAGEQYF TGCGCCAGCAGCTCCCGACAGGGGGCAGGGGAGCAGTACTTC
. TRBJ1-4 TRBV19 . CASSTQGGANEKLFF TGTGCCAGTAGTACCCAGGGAGGTGCTAATGAAAAACTGTTTTTT
. TRBJ1-1 TRBV28 TRBD1 CASSFGRGAAGAFF TGTGCCAGCAGTTTCGGCAGGGGGGCGGCCGGGGCTTTCTTT
. TRBJ1-1 TRBV5-4 TRBD1 CASSRDRVDTEAFF TGTGCCAGCAGCCGGGACAGGGTTGACACTGAAGCTTTCTTT
. TRBJ1-1 TRBV19 TRBD1 CATKPTTGSGTEAFF TGTGCCACCAAGCCCACGACAGGGAGTGGCACTGAAGCTTTCTTT
. TRBJ2-2 TRBV19 TRBD1 CATDRGENTGELFF TGTGCCACCGACAGGGGTGAGAACACCGGGGAGCTGTTTTTT
once TRBJ2-1 TRBV4-1 . CASSQEEGTYNEQFF TGCGCCAGCAGCCAAGAGGAGGGGACCTACAATGAGCAGTTCTTC
. TRBJ2-3 TRBV28 . CASSLATGRTDTQYF TGTGCCAGCAGTTTAGCCACCGGTCGCACAGATACGCAGTATTTT
. TRBJ1-6 TRBV7-8 . CASSLVGGPRDSPLHF TGTGCCAGCAGCTTAGTAGGAGGCCCACGCGATTCACCCCTCCACTTT
. TRBJ2-2 TRBV9 . CASSVAAGELFF TGTGCCAGCAGCGTAGCCGCCGGGGAGCTGTTTTTT
. TRBJ1-2 TRBV4-1 . CASSQDIGGVNYGYTF TGCGCCAGCAGCCAAGATATTGGAGGGGTAAACTATGGCTACACCTTC
. TRBJ2-2 TRBV5-3 . CARIPSPGSRTGELFF TGTGCCAGAATCCCGTCCCCGGGGAGTAGAACCGGGGAGCTGTTTTTT
. TRBJ1-1 TRBV11-2 . CASSFRPGLDTEAFF TGTGCCAGCAGCTTCAGACCCGGACTCGACACTGAAGCTTTCTTT
. TRBJ2-2 TRBV18 TRBD2 CASSPRADGRSTGELFF TGTGCCAGCTCACCACGGGCGGACGGGAGGAGCACCGGGGAGCTGTTTTTT
. TRBJ1-2 TRBV19 TRBD1 CASSMDRGSDGYTF TGTGCCAGTAGTATGGACAGGGGTTCTGATGGCTACACCTTC
. TRBJ1-2 TRBV11-2 TRBD1 CASSSRQGWLYGYTF TGTGCCAGCAGCTCCCGACAGGGATGGCTCTATGGCTACACCTTC
once TRBJ1-5 TRBV15 TRBD1 CATSSDRGPNQPQHF TGTGCCACCAGCAGCGACAGGGGGCCTAATCAGCCCCAGCATTTT
. TRBJ1-2 TRBV29-1 TRBD1 CSVVISPGTANYGYTF TGCAGCGTTGTAATCAGTCCCGGGACAGCTAACTATGGCTACACCTTC
once TRBJ2-7 TRBV18 TRBD1 CASSPMDRGLNEQYF TGTGCCAGCTCACCAATGGACAGGGGGCTGAACGAGCAGTACTTC
. TRBJ1-1 TRBV5-4 . CASSEFTGFDTEAFF TGTGCCAGCAGCGAGTTTACGGGATTCGACACTGAAGCTTTCTTT
. TRBJ2-1 TRBV27 . CASAGGNEQFF TGTGCCAGCGCCGGCGGCAATGAGCAGTTCTTC
. TRBJ1-4 TRBV23-1 TRBD1 CASSQSFGTAYYKGREKLFF TGCGCCAGCAGTCAATCGTTCGGGACAGCCTATTATAAGGGGCGGGAAAAACTGTTTTTT
. TRBJ1-2 TRBV6-5 . CAIRETNNYGYTF TGTGCCATAAGGGAGACCAACAACTATGGCTACACCTTC
. TRBJ1-3 TRBV12-3/TRBV12-4 . CASHYGSGNTIYF TGTGCCAGCCATTACGGCTCTGGAAACACCATATATTTT
once TRBJ2-5 TRBV20-1 TRBD2 CSASSPGLAGTQYF TGCAGTGCTAGTTCTCCGGGACTAGCAGGGACCCAGTACTTC
. TRBJ1-6 TRBV6-1 . CASSEGGIRMDSPLHF TGTGCCAGCAGTGAGGGGGGGATCAGAATGGATTCACCCCTCCACTTT
. TRBJ2-7 TRBV7-2 TRBD2 CASSLATTGTRRYEQYF TGTGCCAGCAGCTTAGCAACTACCGGGACTAGAAGGTACGAGCAGTACTTC
. TRBJ2-2 TRBV7-9 . CASSLRVDTGELFF TGTGCCAGCAGCTTACGGGTAGACACCGGGGAGCTGTTTTTT
once TRBJ2-5 TRBV24-1 TRBD2 CATSEAGGLRETQYF TGTGCCACCAGTGAAGCGGGGGGCCTCCGCGAGACCCAGTACTTC
. TRBJ2-3 TRBV29-1 TRBD2 CSVTKRGATDTQYF TGCAGCGTTACGAAGCGGGGGGCCACAGATACGCAGTATTTT
. TRBJ2-1 TRBV3-1/TRBV3-2 TRBD1 CASSGGDRAHGSLGHEQFF TGTGCCAGCAGCGGGGGGGACAGGGCGCACGGGAGTCTTGGGCATGAGCAGTTCTTC
. TRBJ2-7 TRBV6-5 . CASGGPYEQYF TGTGCCAGCGGGGGCCCCTACGAGCAGTACTTC
few TRBJ2-7 TRBV14 TRBD1 CASSLSGGPNYEQYF TGTGCCAGCAGCCTATCAGGGGGCCCAAACTACGAGCAGTACTTC
. TRBJ1-4 TRBV5-1 . CASSLGQMTEKLFF TGCGCCAGCAGCTTAGGACAAATGACCGAAAAACTGTTTTTT
. TRBJ2-3 TRBV9 TRBD2 CASSPGLVNTQYF TGTGCCAGCAGCCCTGGACTAGTCAATACGCAGTATTTT
. TRBJ1-1 TRBV30 . CACGRVGRSRAEAFF TGTGCCTGTGGAAGAGTAGGCAGGTCGCGGGCTGAAGCTTTCTTT
. TRBJ2-4 TRBV2 TRBD2 CASMRLADLVAKNIQYF TGTGCCAGCATGAGGCTAGCGGACCTAGTAGCCAAAAACATTCAGTACTTC
. TRBJ2-1 TRBV4-2 TRBD2 CASSHPGPGTSGRNEQFF TGTGCCAGCAGCCATCCCGGACCGGGGACTAGCGGGAGGAATGAGCAGTTCTTC